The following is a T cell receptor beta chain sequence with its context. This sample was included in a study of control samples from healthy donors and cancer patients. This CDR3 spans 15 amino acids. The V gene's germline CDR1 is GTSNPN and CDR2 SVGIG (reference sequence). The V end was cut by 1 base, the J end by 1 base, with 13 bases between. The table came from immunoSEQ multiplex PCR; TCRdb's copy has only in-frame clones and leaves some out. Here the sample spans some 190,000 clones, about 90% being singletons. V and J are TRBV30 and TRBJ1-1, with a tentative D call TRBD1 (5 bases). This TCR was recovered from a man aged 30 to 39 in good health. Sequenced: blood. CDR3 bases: TGTGCCTGGAGTGAGGGCAGGGTCTGGAACACTGAAGCTTTCTTT. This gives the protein CAWSEGRVWNTEAFF.